This T cell receptor beta chain was retrieved from a study of T cell changes during pregnancy in multiple sclerosis. Assay: immunoSEQ multiplex PCR; the TCRdb copy retains only in-frame clones and omits some. The sample consists of 50,000 to 60,000 clones, about 85% of them appearing once. The sample in question was CD4+ T cells from peripheral blood mononuclear cells, obtained in the third trimester of pregnancy. The TCR comes from a female donor with multiple sclerosis, enrolled in a pregnancy study.

This chain's CDR3 is CASSVGHPLWAGRTDTQYF. The CDR3 bases are TGTGCCAGCAGCGTGGGACACCCTCTCTGGGCCGGTAGAACAGATACGCAGTATTTT. The rearrangement links TRBV5-6 to TRBJ2-3; D perhaps matches TRBD1 (6 bases). The V gene's germline CDR1 is SGHDT and CDR2 YYEEEE. With 4 bases removed from V and 3 bases from J, the gap between germline ends came to 27 bases. The CDR3 is made up of 19 amino acids.